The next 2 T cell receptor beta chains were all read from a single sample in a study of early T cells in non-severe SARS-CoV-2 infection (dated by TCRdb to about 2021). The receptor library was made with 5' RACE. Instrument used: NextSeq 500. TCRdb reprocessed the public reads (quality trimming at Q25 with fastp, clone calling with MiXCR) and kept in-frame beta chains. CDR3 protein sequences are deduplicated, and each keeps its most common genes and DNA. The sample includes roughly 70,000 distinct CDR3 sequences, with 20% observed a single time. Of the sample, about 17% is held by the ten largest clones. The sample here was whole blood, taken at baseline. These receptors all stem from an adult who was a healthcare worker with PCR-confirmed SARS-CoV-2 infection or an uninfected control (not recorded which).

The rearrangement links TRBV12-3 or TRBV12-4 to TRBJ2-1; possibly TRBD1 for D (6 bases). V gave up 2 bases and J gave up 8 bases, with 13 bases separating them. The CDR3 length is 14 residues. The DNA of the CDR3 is TGTGCCAGCAGTTTAACGGCAGGGGCAGATGAGCAGTTCTTC. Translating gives CASSLTAGADEQFF.

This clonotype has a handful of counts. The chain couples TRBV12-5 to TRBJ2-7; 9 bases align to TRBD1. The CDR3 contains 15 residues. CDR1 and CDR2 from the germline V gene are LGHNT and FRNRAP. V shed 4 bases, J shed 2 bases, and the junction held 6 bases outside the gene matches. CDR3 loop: CASGSPTGGPYEQYF. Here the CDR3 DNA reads TGTGCTAGTGGTTCTCCGACAGGGGGGCCCTACGAGCAGTACTTC.